This T cell receptor beta chain is from a study of cytomegalovirus exposure and HLA in healthy donors. Germline V CDR1 and CDR2: SGHTA, FQGTGA. The CDR3 is 19 residues long. With 7 bases removed from V and 4 bases from J, the gap between germline ends came to 31 bases. The sample holds one count of this clone. Its antigen remains unknown. Overall study results and limits: According to a later analysis, TCR clusters from the first cohort tended to co-occur in the 120 or so validation repertoires. Three chains tied to CMV proved CMV antigen-specific in vitro. Cytomegalovirus-associated status was assigned to about 170 TCR beta chains.

Generated by immunoSEQ multiplex PCR, the TCRdb table keeps only in-frame clones and is missing some. The sample comprises over 60,000 clones, around 95% of which are singletons, and over 3% rests with the top ten. This chain connects TRBV7-3 to TRBJ1-2; D possibly corresponds to TRBD1 (6 bases). Sequencing was performed on PBMCs. This TCR was recovered from a man between 18 and 35 years old in good health and CMV-seronegative. CDR3 loop: CASIVGRVGTNSLIYGYTF. The DNA of the CDR3 is TGTGCCAGCATTGTTGGGAGGGTCGGGACAAACTCCCTCATCTATGGCTACACCTTC.